The 27 T cell receptor beta chains below come from one sample, sequenced in a study of breast tumors, draining lymph nodes, adjacent tissues. TCRdb reprocessed the multiplex PCR reads with MiXCR, giving one entry per CDR3 protein. The data contain approximately 13,000 distinct CDR3 sequences, around half of them singletons. Sequenced material: tumor-adjacent breast tissue. Source of these receptors: a female donor with breast cancer. Some clones in this sample may be carry-over from other donors' samples.

This rearrangement joins TRBV18 to TRBJ1-3; D is ambiguous. Looked up from germline, CDR1 is KGHSH and CDR2 is LQKENI. Trimming removed 0 bases at V and 0 bases at J, with 9 bases between. The CDR3 length is 16 residues. This CDR3 reads CASSPPVRSSGNTIYF. As DNA, the CDR3 is TGTGCCAGCTCACCACCTGTCAGGAGCTCTGGAAACACCATATATTTT.

This clonotype was counted only a few times. The chain carries TRBV29-1 and TRBJ1-2; a possible D gene is TRBD1 (5 bases). V shed 4 bases and J shed 4 bases, with 10 bases lying between them. In germline, CDR1 is SQVTM, CDR2 ANQGSEA. The CDR3 contains 12 residues. CDR3 loop: CSVGGDFYGYTF. CDR3 bases: TGCAGCGTTGGAGGGGACTTCTATGGCTACACCTTC.

This clonotype came up once. The rearrangement joins TRBV9 to TRBJ2-3, with a tentative D call TRBD2 (7 bases). Trimming stripped 4 bases from V and 2 bases from J, with 23 bases between. The CDR3 runs 18 residues. Looked up from germline, CDR1 is SGDLS and CDR2 is YYNGEE. CDR3 residues: CASSINRGGLGTTDTQYF. The CDR3 DNA sequence: TGTGCCAGCAGCATAAATAGGGGGGGATTAGGCACCACAGATACGCAGTATTTT.

This clonotype was recorded a few times. The chain carries TRBV29-1 and TRBJ2-3; 10 bases are a match to TRBD2. This CDR3 is built from 18 residues. V trimming: 6 bases; J trimming: 0 bases; junction bases outside the gene matches: 15. Per the germline V gene, CDR1 is SQVTM and CDR2 is ANQGSEA. This CDR3 reads CSVLFYLSGRESTDTQYF. The CDR3 DNA reads TGCAGCGTCCTCTTTTACCTAAGCGGGAGGGAGAGCACAGATACGCAGTATTTT.

This chain joins TRBV29-1 and TRBJ2-3; TRBD2 matches 9 bases. Trimming cost V 5 bases and J 2 bases; bases outside gene matches: 11. Germline V gene lookup returns CDR1 SQVTM and CDR2 ANQGSEA. The CDR3 has 16 amino acids. CDR3 sequence: CSVPGVAGAATDTQYF. The CDR3 region has the DNA TGCAGCGTTCCCGGGGTAGCGGGGGCGGCCACAGATACGCAGTATTTT.

This clonotype showed up just a few times. The chain joins TRBV29-1 to TRBJ1-2; D perhaps matches TRBD1 (6 bases). The CDR3 is 13 residues long. Germline CDR1 is SQVTM and CDR2 is ANQGSEA. The V end lost 3 bases, the J end lost 7 bases, and 15 bases lay between the germline ends. CDR3: CSVDASGEAGYTF. CDR3 bases: TGCAGCGTTGATGCGTCAGGGGAGGCTGGCTACACCTTC.

The chain recombines TRBV11-3 with TRBJ2-7; perhaps D is TRBD1 or TRBD2 (6 bases each). The CDR3 runs 15 residues. Trimming took 5 bases from V and 4 from J, leaving 18 bases between them. Germline assignment: CDR1 SGHNT and CDR2 YENEEA. CDR3 coding DNA: TGTGCCAGCAGCACACCGGGGGCCACCCTATACGAGCAGTACTTC. Residues: CASSTPGATLYEQYF. The variable domain in full, completed from reference TRBV11-3 and TRBJ2-7, reads EAGVVQSPRYKIIEKKQPVAFWCNPISGHNTLYWYLQNLGQGPELLIRYENEEAVDDSQLPKDRFSAERLKGVDSTLKIQPAELGDSAVYLCASSTPGATLYEQYFGPGTRLTVT.

This clonotype occurred many times. It may be a read error: a sequence one base away is much more abundant. The rearrangement joins TRBV20-1 to TRBJ2-7; maybe TRBD1 (6 bases). The CDR3 length is 13 residues. Germline V gene data show CDR1 as DFQATT and CDR2 as SNEGSKA (reference sequence). This chain's CDR3 is CSARGDRSYAQYF. The CDR3, as DNA: TGCAGTGCTAGAGGTGACAGGTCCTACGCGCAGTACTTC.

This chain joins TRBV5-5 and TRBJ2-7, with 7 bases aligning to TRBD1. The V segment lost 0 bases and the J segment 5 bases; nucleotides outside the gene matches: 5. Germline CDR1 is SGHKS and CDR2 is YYEKEE (reference sequence). The CDR3 runs 14 residues. The CDR3, as DNA: TGTGCCAGCAGCTTGGGAGGACAGGTTGACGAGCAGTACGTC. It is translated as CASSLGGQVDEQYV.

The gene calls are TRBV5-1 and TRBJ2-1; 9 bases are shared with TRBD1. CDR1 SGHRS and CDR2 YFSETQ come from the germline V gene. The CDR3 runs 16 residues. J lost 0 bases, V lost 1 base, and 2 bases had no gene match. As DNA, the CDR3 is TGCGCCAGCAGCTTGACAGGGGGCAGCTCCTACAATGAGCAGTTCTTC. Translated, it gives CASSLTGGSSYNEQFF.

This chain uses TRBV29-1 with TRBJ1-2, with D unclear. The germline CDR1 and CDR2 sequences are SQVTM and ANQGSEA. The V end was cut by 4 bases, the J end by 7 bases, with 7 bases between. The CDR3 length is 10 residues. The CDR3 sequence: CSVGNSGYTF. In DNA, the CDR3 is TGCAGCGTTGGTAACAGTGGCTACACCTTC.

This rearrangement joins TRBV12-3 or TRBV12-4 to TRBJ2-1; D remains unclear. V was trimmed by 7 bases and J by 12 bases, leaving 13 bases between them. The CDR3 totals 11 residues. Here the CDR3 DNA reads TGTGCCAGCAAACTTAAATTCGGGCAGTTCTTC. This gives the protein CASKLKFGQFF.

J is TRBJ1-1 and V is TRBV28; no clear D gene. V lost 2 bases to trimming and J lost 3 bases, with 4 bases between them. The CDR3 sequence is 12 residues long. CDR1 and CDR2 (germline): MDHEN, SYDVKM. CDR3 amino acids: CASSLRDTEAFF. In nucleotides, the CDR3 is TGTGCCAGCAGTTTAAGGGACACTGAAGCTTTCTTT.

Only one count was recorded for this clonotype. This chain links TRBV9 with TRBJ2-3, with D perhaps matching TRBD2 (6 bases). Trimming shortened V by 0 bases and J by 6 bases, and 17 bases separated the two germline ends. The CDR3 spans 16 residues. CDR1 and CDR2 (germline): SGDLS, YYNGEE. The CDR3 bases are TGTGCCAGCAGCGTAGCCGGGGTCACGGCGGGGGATACGCAGTATTTT. Protein sequence: CASSVAGVTAGDTQYF.

This clonotype is deemed medium-sized. V and J are TRBV7-6 and TRBJ1-4, with no clear D. The germline gives CDR1 SGHVS, CDR2 FNYEAQ. The CDR3 is 12 residues long. Trimming removed 4 bases at V and 3 bases at J, with 3 bases between. CDR3 nucleotides: TGTGCCAGCAGCTATCCTAATGAAAAACTGTTTTTT. It is translated as CASSYPNEKLFF.

In DNA form, the CDR3 reads TGTGCCATCAGTGAGTCAGGGGGTGAGGGCGACGAAAAACTGTTTTTT. Translating gives CAISESGGEGDEKLFF. The chain couples TRBV10-3 to TRBJ1-4; a possible D gene is TRBD1 (6 bases). The germline V gene has CDR1 ENHRY and CDR2 SYGVKD. The CDR3 is 16 residues long. V was shortened by 0 bases and J by 8 bases, with 16 bases between the two germline ends.

In nucleotides, the CDR3 is TGCGCCAGCAGCCAAGATCGACTGGAGACCATCTACAATGAGCAGTTCTTC. Residues: CASSQDRLETIYNEQFF. J is TRBJ2-1 and V is TRBV4-3; D remains unclear. CDR3 length: 17 amino acids. Trimming cost V 0 bases and J 3 bases, with 15 bases left between them. The V gene's germline CDR1 is LGHNA and CDR2 YSLEER.

CDR3 in DNA: TGCAGTGCTAGAAGACAGGGGTTAGTGCCCCAGCATTTT. It encodes CSARRQGLVPQHF. The chain is built from TRBV20-1 and TRBJ1-5, with TRBD1 matching over 8 bases. The CDR3 totals 13 residues. In germline, CDR1 is DFQATT, CDR2 SNEGSKA (reference sequence). After removal of 2 bases from V and 9 bases from J, the junction contained 6 bases not matched to a gene.

By frequency in the sample, this clonotype is medium-sized (0.01 to 0.1%). The CDR3 region is CASSQSTNTGELFF. For the CDR3, the DNA is TGCGCCAGCAGCCAGTCCACGAACACCGGGGAGCTGTTTTTT. The rearrangement joins TRBV4-3 to TRBJ2-2; D ambiguous. There are 14 residues in the CDR3. The germline V and J ends were trimmed by 3 bases and 0 bases, with 5 bases remaining between them. The germline V gene encodes CDR1 LGHNA and CDR2 YSLEER.

This clonotype was counted at least ten times. The CDR3 DNA reads TGCGCCAGCAGCGCCGGGACAGCTAAGTCTGGGGCCAACGTCCTGACTTTC. Protein: CASSAGTAKSGANVLTF. The chain recombines TRBV5-1 with TRBJ2-6, with TRBD1 matching over 7 bases. The CDR3 extends over 17 amino acids. Per the germline V gene, CDR1 is SGHRS and CDR2 is YFSETQ. V dropped 4 bases and J dropped 1; count of bases not matched to a gene: 8.

The V gene is TRBV5-1, the J gene TRBJ1-5; the D gene is possibly TRBD1 (6 bases). The ends were cut back, 4 bases at V and 4 bases at J, with 12 bases in the middle. Germline CDR1 and CDR2: SGHRS and YFSETQ. The CDR3 length is 14 residues. This chain's CDR3 is CASSGGPGNQPQHF. In DNA, the CDR3 is TGCGCCAGCAGCGGGGGGCCGGGGAATCAGCCCCAGCATTTT.

This clonotype has just one count. The CDR3 ends on some other residue instead of the conserved phenylalanine or tryptophan, so this is likely a read error. The V and J genes are TRBV19 and TRBJ2-6, with TRBD1 as a possible D gene (6 bases). Germline-derived CDR1 and CDR2 are LNHDA and SQIVND (reference sequence). CDR3 size: 16 residues. Between the trimmed V and J ends, which lost 3 bases and 3 bases, there was a span of 12 bases. The CDR3, as DNA: TGTGCCAGTAGTATGGGCAGGGGTCTTGGGGCCAACGTCCTGACTTCC. It encodes CASSMGRGLGANVLTS.

Remarks on this clonotype: One end of the junction varies from germline; a read error may be responsible. The rearrangement joins TRBV30 to TRBJ2-7, with a weak D call TRBD1 (5 bases). CDR1 and CDR2 from the germline V gene are GTSNPN and SVGIG (reference sequence). The CDR3 spans 13 residues. The CDR3 DNA reads as TGTGCCGGCAGGGTGGAGAGCTCCTACGAGCAGTGCTTC. This gives the protein CAGRVESSYEQCF.

The chain carries TRBV7-8 and TRBJ1-4, with D hard to call. The CDR3 spans 14 residues. V was shortened by 1 base and J by 8 bases, with 11 bases between the two germline ends. Per the germline V gene, CDR1 is SGHVS and CDR2 is FQNEAQ. The CDR3 protein is CASSLDSGREKLFF. CDR3 in DNA: TGTGCCAGCAGCTTAGATTCCGGCAGGGAAAAACTGTTTTTT.

This clonotype is categorized as medium-sized. The genes are TRBV7-9 and TRBJ1-4; no firm D call. The germline gives CDR1 SEHNR, CDR2 FQNEAQ (reference sequence). Trimming took off 5 bases at V and 12 bases at J, with 10 bases between the two ends. The CDR3 is 11 residues long. The CDR3 coding sequence is TGTGCCAGCAGCGGCGGATCGGAACTGTTTTTT. Its protein product is CASSGGSELFF.

This clonotype was detected ten times or more. This rearrangement joins TRBV18 to TRBJ2-3, with 7 bases matching TRBD1. Germline values: CDR1 KGHSH, CDR2 LQKENI. The junction had 4 bases not matched to a gene; V was cut back by 2 bases and J by 2 bases. This CDR3 spans 15 amino acids. DNA for the CDR3: TGTGCCAGCTCACCAACGGACAGGAACACAGATACGCAGTATTTT. This translates into CASSPTDRNTDTQYF.

Notes on this clonotype: The junction does not match germline at one end; this may be a read error. The rearrangement uses TRBV20-1 and TRBJ1-2; D is unresolved. The length of the CDR3 is 12 residues. The V gene's germline CDR1 is DFQATT and CDR2 SNEGSKA (reference sequence). CDR3 in amino acids: CSVEDPNYGSTF. The CDR3 DNA is TGCAGTGTTGAGGATCCTAACTATGGCTCCACCTTC.